This TCR beta chain was identified in a study of shared clonotypes between healthy human individuals. Study-wide findings and caveats: Apart from blood, nothing was sampled; tissue repertoires likely differ.

Comment on this clone: Its antigen is as yet unknown.

Every immunoSEQ plate was one replicate of a subset's evenly spread DNA. Sequenced by immunoSEQ multiplex PCR; TCRdb stores in-frame clones only, minus some. Of approximately 2.5 million clones detected, 80% to 95% appear once; the ten largest clones hold 0.35% to 0.45%. Healthy HIV-negative adults with no recent acute infections or vaccinations were recruited as donors. Splitting of CD4+ cells produced CD45RA+ naive and CD45RA-negative memory subsets. Trimming took 1 base from V and 1 from J; bases not matched to a gene: 4. The CDR3 is 18 residues long. CDR1 is SGHAT, CDR2 FQNNGV, per germline. This receptor was identified in a man aged 18 to 29 in good health. Some clones in this sample may be carry-over from other donors' samples. Sequenced: naive CD4+ T cells from PBMCs. Subset: CD45RA+ positively selected. The J gene is TRBJ2-1, the V gene TRBV11-2; 13 nucleotides match TRBD2. CDR3 DNA sequence: TGTGCCAGCAGCTTAGGGACTAGCGGGAGAGAATCCTACAATGAGCAGTTCTTC. It yields the protein CASSLGTSGRESYNEQFF.